This TCR beta chain was sequenced during a study of T cell changes during pregnancy in multiple sclerosis. TCRdb keeps only in-frame clones here, not all; method: immunoSEQ multiplex PCR. The sample has about 67,000 clones, about 93% seen once. V shed 6 bases and J 7 bases; nucleotides not matched to a gene: 8. Per the germline V gene, CDR1 is MDHEN and CDR2 is SYDVKM. CDR3 size: 15 residues. The sequences come from peripheral blood, collected in the first trimester of pregnancy. V usage is TRBV28 and J usage is TRBJ1-4; TRBD1 matches at 10 bases. The origin of this receptor is a female donor in good health, enrolled as a control in a pregnancy study. The CDR3 DNA reads TGTGCCAGCAGCTTCCCGACAGGGGGCGGTGAAAAACTGTTTTTT. Its translation: CASSFPTGGGEKLFF. The whole variable domain, remainder taken from reference TRBV28 and TRBJ1-4, is DVKVTQSSRYLVKRTGEKVFLECVQDMDHENMFWYRQDPGLGLRLIYFSYDVKMKEKGDIPEGYSVSREKKERFSLILESASTNQTSMYLCASSFPTGGGEKLFFGSGTQLSVL.